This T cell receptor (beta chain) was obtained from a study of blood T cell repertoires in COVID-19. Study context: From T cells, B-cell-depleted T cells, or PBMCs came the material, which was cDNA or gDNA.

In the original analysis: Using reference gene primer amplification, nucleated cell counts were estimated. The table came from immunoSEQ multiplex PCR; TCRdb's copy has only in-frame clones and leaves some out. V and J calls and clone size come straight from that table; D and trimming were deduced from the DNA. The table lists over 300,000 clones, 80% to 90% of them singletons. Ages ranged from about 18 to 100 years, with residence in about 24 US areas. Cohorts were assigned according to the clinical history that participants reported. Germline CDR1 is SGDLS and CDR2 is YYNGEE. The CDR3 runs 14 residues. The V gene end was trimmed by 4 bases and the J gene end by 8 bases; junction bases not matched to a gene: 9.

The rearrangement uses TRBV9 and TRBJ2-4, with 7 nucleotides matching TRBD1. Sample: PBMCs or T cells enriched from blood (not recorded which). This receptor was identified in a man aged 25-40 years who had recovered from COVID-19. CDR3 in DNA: TGTGCCAGCAGCTCCCAACAGGGGATGGACATTCAGTACTTC. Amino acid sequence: CASSSQQGMDIQYF.